These T cell receptor beta chains were read from a single sample in a study of Graves' ophthalmopathy and Graves' hyperthyroidism. TCRdb re-derived calls from the multiplex PCR reads in MiXCR, one entry per CDR3 protein. The sample contains almost 750,000 distinct CDR3 sequences, 40% of which appear only once. Sequenced: peripheral blood. The receptors stem from an adult man with Graves' ophthalmopathy. The CDR3 runs from the conserved cysteine through the conserved F or W. D genes are given only for firm matches. Clone size is not always given. Where it is, it says once, few, many or a class for expanded clones.

d_gene	len	v_gene	j_gene	abundance	CDR3aa	CDR3nt
.	16	TRBV7-9	TRBJ2-6	.	CASRKRAGSGANVLTF	TGTGCCAGCAGAAAACGGGCAGGGTCCGGGGCCAACGTCCTGACTTTC
.	14	TRBV6-5	TRBJ2-2	.	CASSETDVSGELFF	TGTGCCAGCAGTGAGACGGACGTTTCCGGGGAGCTGTTTTTT
.	15	TRBV15	TRBJ1-1	.	CATSRDTGSANEAFF	TGTGCCACCAGCAGAGATACGGGGTCGGCTAATGAAGCTTTCTTT
.	14	TRBV20-1	TRBJ2-5	few	CSAPTLQGRETQYF	TGCAGTGCTCCAACCCTACAGGGCCGGGAGACCCAGTACTTC
TRBD1	14	TRBV25-1	TRBJ2-2	few	CASRGQGITGELFF	TGTGCCAGCAGGGGACAGGGGATAACCGGGGAGCTGTTTTTT
TRBD1	16	TRBV7-6	TRBJ2-7	.	CASSLNPGGSSYEQYF	TGTGCCAGCAGCTTAAATCCAGGGGGCAGCTCCTACGAGCAGTACTTC
TRBD1	13	TRBV10-3	TRBJ1-5	many	CATKETGNQPQHF	TGTGCCACCAAAGAGACAGGGAACCAGCCCCAGCATTTT
.	12	TRBV25-1	TRBJ1-4	once	CARAGRDEKLFF	TGTGCTAGAGCGGGCCGGGATGAAAAACTGTTTTTT
.	15	TRBV19	TRBJ2-5	few	CASSILGSVQETQYF	TGTGCCAGTAGTATCTTAGGTAGCGTCCAAGAGACCCAGTACTTC
.	16	TRBV20-1	TRBJ1-6	.	CSARLRRDQAGSPLHF	TGCAGTGCTAGATTAAGAAGAGACCAGGCGGGCTCACCCCTCCACTTT
.	15	TRBV4-2	TRBJ2-7	few	CASSQGGRSNYEQYF	TGTGCCAGCAGCCAAGGAGGCAGATCAAACTACGAGCAGTACTTC
.	21	TRBV10-3	TRBJ2-5	.	CAISESTSASSPQGAYETQYF	TGTGCCATCAGTGAGTCGACTAGCGCCAGCAGCCCACAGGGGGCGTATGAGACCCAGTACTTC
TRBD1	13	TRBV6-2/TRBV6-3	TRBJ1-1	.	CASSRDRRTEAFF	TGTGCCAGCAGCCGGGACAGGCGCACTGAAGCTTTCTTT
TRBD1	20	TRBV11-1	TRBJ2-6	.	CASSLEGGRLTRSGANVLTF	TGTGCCAGCAGCTTAGAAGGGGGCAGGCTTACCCGCTCTGGGGCCAACGTCCTGACTTTC
TRBD1	15	TRBV11-1	TRBJ2-7	many	CASSPWGDRGDEQYF	TGTGCCAGCAGCCCATGGGGCGACAGGGGAGACGAGCAGTACTTC
TRBD1	15	TRBV9	TRBJ1-6	.	CASSQGDSQNSPLHF	TGTGCCAGCAGCCAAGGGGACAGTCAAAATTCACCCCTCCACTTT
TRBD1	14	TRBV2	TRBJ1-2	many	CASSGTGGNYGYTF	TGTGCCAGCAGTGGGACAGGGGGGAACTATGGCTACACCTTC
.	13	TRBV7-3	TRBJ1-1	many	CASSPHRDAEAFF	TGTGCCAGCAGCCCTCACAGGGACGCTGAAGCTTTCTTT
TRBD2	16	TRBV20-1	TRBJ2-5	few	CSARDPLRGGLATQYF	TGCAGTGCTAGAGATCCTCTGCGGGGGGGCCTTGCGACCCAGTACTTC
.	12	TRBV19	TRBJ2-7	many	CASSPRGGEQYF	TGTGCCAGTAGTCCCCGGGGAGGCGAGCAGTACTTC
.	14	TRBV10-3	TRBJ1-4	many	CAISGRQVNEKLFF	TGTGCCATCAGTGGTCGACAGGTTAATGAAAAACTGTTTTTT
TRBD1	14	TRBV7-3	TRBJ2-6	few	CASSEGQGANVLTF	TGTGCCAGCAGCGAGGGACAGGGGGCCAACGTCCTGACTTTC
.	13	TRBV12-3/TRBV12-4	TRBJ2-5	many	CASSVRGEETQYF	TGTGCCAGCAGCGTGCGCGGGGAGGAGACCCAGTACTTC
TRBD1	13	TRBV6-5	TRBJ1-2	.	CASSGGQGPGYTF	TGTGCCAGCAGTGGCGGACAGGGTCCAGGCTACACCTTC
.	16	TRBV5-6	TRBJ1-1	.	CASSLTGPYMNTEAFF	TGTGCCAGCAGCTTGACCGGACCTTACATGAACACTGAAGCTTTCTTT
.	17	TRBV12-3/TRBV12-4	TRBJ1-4	few	CASSSGTVTGGGEKLFF	TGTGCCAGCAGTTCCGGGACGGTCACGGGGGGTGGTGAAAAACTGTTTTTT
.	15	TRBV2	TRBJ2-3	.	CASTEELASRDTQYF	TGTGCCAGCACCGAGGAGCTAGCGAGCAGAGATACGCAGTATTTT
.	13	TRBV29-1	TRBJ2-7	many	CSVASGPSYEQYF	TGCAGCGTTGCCTCGGGCCCCTCCTACGAGCAGTACTTC
TRBD1	14	TRBV29-1	TRBJ1-2	.	CSVDLTGENYGYTF	TGCAGCGTTGATCTGACAGGGGAAAACTATGGCTACACCTTC
TRBD2	15	TRBV7-2	TRBJ2-3	.	CASRGLAGAGDTQYF	TGTGCCAGCCGGGGACTAGCGGGAGCGGGAGATACGCAGTATTTT